The 32 T cell receptor beta chains listed next were all sequenced from one sample in a study of blood T cell repertoires in COVID-19. Assay used: immunoSEQ multiplex PCR; TCRdb lists only in-frame clones, some missing. This sample has 150,000 to 200,000 clones, with roughly four fifths found just once. The sequenced material came from PBMCs or T cells enriched from blood (not recorded which). The receptors originated from a man aged 35 to 55 who had recovered from COVID-19.

The chain carries TRBV9 and TRBJ2-1; no clear D. The germline CDR1 and CDR2 sequences are SGDLS and YYNGEE. V was cut by 4 bases and J by 0 bases, with 17 bases left in between. The CDR3 has 17 amino acids. The CDR3 sequence is CASSPVGASSSYNEQFF. In DNA form, the CDR3 reads TGTGCCAGCAGCCCGGTCGGAGCATCGAGCTCCTACAATGAGCAGTTCTTC.

J is TRBJ2-7 and V is TRBV25-1; perhaps TRBD2 as D (6 bases). The CDR3 covers 15 residues. Looked up from germline, CDR1 is MGHDK and CDR2 is SYGVNS. Trimming took 4 bases from V and 3 from J, leaving 16 bases between them. The CDR3 region has the DNA TGTGCCAGCAGTGTAACAACGGGACTGAGCTACGAGCAGTACTTC. Encoded protein: CASSVTTGLSYEQYF.

The chain joins TRBV5-1 to TRBJ2-1; no reliable D call. Germline CDR1 and CDR2: SGHRS and YFSETQ. CDR3 length: 15 residues. Deletions cut 2 bases from V and 0 bases from J, with 9 bases between. This CDR3 is CASSFGLSSYNEQFF. As DNA, the CDR3 is TGCGCCAGCAGCTTCGGGTTGAGCTCCTACAATGAGCAGTTCTTC.

In this sample, this clone turned up a few times. The chain joins TRBV7-9 to TRBJ1-1; no clear D. The length of the CDR3 is 13 residues. Germline V gives CDR1 SEHNR, CDR2 FQNEAQ (reference sequence). V lost 5 bases to trimming and J lost 4 bases, with 11 bases between them. The chain's CDR3 is CASSAQRGTEAFF. In nucleotides, the CDR3 is TGTGCCAGCAGCGCACAACGGGGCACTGAAGCTTTCTTT.

V and J are TRBV7-9 and TRBJ1-3, with TRBD1 identical over 8 bases. Germline V gives CDR1 SEHNR, CDR2 FQNEAQ (reference sequence). This CDR3 has 17 residues. The V segment lost 5 bases and the J segment 0 bases; nucleotides outside the gene matches: 9. In DNA, the CDR3 is TGTGCCAGCAGCCTGGGACAGGAGACCATCTCTGGAAACACCATATATTTT. Its translation is CASSLGQETISGNTIYF.

This rearrangement joins TRBV2 to TRBJ1-4; 7 bases agree with TRBD1. The germline V gene encodes CDR1 SNHLY and CDR2 FYNNEI. Germline trimming cut 4 bases from V and 7 bases from J; bases unmatched to any gene: 3. The CDR3 spans 13 residues. CDR3: CASSGGDSEKLFF. The CDR3 DNA is TGTGCCAGCAGTGGAGGGGACAGTGAAAAACTGTTTTTT.

This clone was seen a handful of times. DNA of the CDR3: TGTGCCAGCAGCCCACTAGGGACAGGAGGGTCACCCCTCCACTTT. This gives the protein CASSPLGTGGSPLHF. The rearrangement links TRBV7-2 to TRBJ1-6, with 8 bases matching TRBD1. Per germline, CDR1 SGHTA and CDR2 FQGNSA. This CDR3 has 15 amino acids. Trimming took 5 bases from V and 10 from J; bases not matched to a gene: 10. Drawing the rest from reference TRBV7-2 and TRBJ1-6, the complete variable domain is GAGVSQSPSNKVTEKGKDVELRCDPISGHTALYWYRQSLGQGLEFLIYFQGNSAPDKSGLPSDRFSAERTGGSVSTLTIQRTQQEDSAVYLCASSPLGTGGSPLHFGNGTRLTVT.

This sequence joins TRBV19 and TRBJ2-5; a possible D gene is TRBD2 (6 bases). Germline V gene sequence: CDR1 LNHDA, CDR2 SQIVND (reference sequence). Deletions cut 5 bases from V and 3 bases from J, with 19 bases between. The CDR3 length is 16 residues. The chain's CDR3 is CASSRKDAGGEETQYF. DNA of the CDR3: TGTGCCAGTAGTCGTAAGGACGCCGGGGGAGAAGAGACCCAGTACTTC.

V gene TRBV20-1 combines with J gene TRBJ2-5, with no clear D. Germline assignment: CDR1 DFQATT and CDR2 SNEGSKA (reference sequence). The V and J ends lost 6 bases and 2 bases respectively, with 4 bases between them. CDR3 length: 10 amino acids. The CDR3 nucleotides are TGCAGTGCCATTCAAGAGACCCAGTACTTC. Translation: CSAIQETQYF.

A few counts support this clone. V usage is TRBV4-3 and J usage is TRBJ2-7, with 7 bases fitting TRBD1. The germline V gene has CDR1 LGHNA and CDR2 YSLEER. CDR3 length equals 15 residues. Germline trimming cut 4 bases from V and 5 bases from J; bases unmatched to any gene: 11. Here the CDR3 DNA reads TGCGCCAGCAGCCGCCTCACAGGGGAACGACACGAGCAGTACTTC. Translating it yields CASSRLTGERHEQYF.

The chain uses TRBV24-1 and TRBJ1-3, with 7 bases that match TRBD1. Germline V gives CDR1 KGHDR, CDR2 SFDVKD. CDR3 length equals 14 residues. The V segment lost 3 bases and the J segment 8 bases; nucleotides outside the gene matches: 6. The CDR3 region has the DNA TGTGCCACCAGTGATCCCGGGACAGAGGACACCATATATTTT. Translation: CATSDPGTEDTIYF.

This clone was found once. V is TRBV6-5 and J is TRBJ1-5; 9 bases fit TRBD1. This CDR3 region has 15 residues. The junction had 3 bases not matched to a gene; V was cut back by 2 bases and J by 4 bases. CDR1 and CDR2 (germline): MNHEY, SVGAGI. CDR3 nucleotide sequence: TGTGCCAGCAGTTACGGGACAGGGTCAAATCAGCCCCAGCATTTT. Translated: CASSYGTGSNQPQHF.

The CDR3 DNA reads TGTGCCAGCGAAGGGGGCGCGGGCCACGAGCAGTACGTC. Its translation is CASEGGAGHEQYV. The chain combines TRBV6-5 with TRBJ2-7; 7 positions match TRBD1. The CDR3 sequence is 13 residues long. Germline V gene data show CDR1 as MNHEY and CDR2 as SVGAGI. Germline trimming cut 8 bases from V and 5 bases from J; bases unmatched to any gene: 9.

This clone has only one observation. The rearrangement links TRBV14 to TRBJ2-2; a weak D match, TRBD2 (7 bases). Germline CDR1 SGHDN, CDR2 FVKESK. The CDR3 extends over 16 amino acids. Trimming removed 4 bases from V and 4 bases from J, with 16 bases in between. The CDR3 region has the DNA TGTGCCAGCAGCCCGGGGGGACACCGACTCACCGGGGAGCTGTTTTTT. Protein sequence: CASSPGGHRLTGELFF.

This sequence joins TRBV5-4 and TRBJ1-2, with TRBD1 identical over 8 bases. The CDR3 length is 13 residues. Germline-derived CDR1 and CDR2 are SGHNT and YYREEE (reference sequence). Trimming took 3 bases from V and 4 from J; bases not matched to a gene: 2. Here the CDR3 DNA reads TGTGCCAGCAGCTCCGGACAGGGCTATGGCTACACCTTC. This codes for CASSSGQGYGYTF.

This clone was seen a single time. The rearrangement uses TRBV24-1 and TRBJ1-2; the D is unclear. Germline values: CDR1 KGHDR, CDR2 SFDVKD. Trimming took 5 bases from V and 3 from J, leaving 9 bases between them. This CDR3 contains 13 residues. CDR3 loop: CATSGGVDYGYTF. The CDR3 bases are TGTGCCACCAGTGGGGGAGTTGACTATGGCTACACCTTC.

The chain joins TRBV11-2 to TRBJ1-4; D uncertain. The CDR3 is 17 residues long. Germline values: CDR1 SGHAT, CDR2 FQNNGV. Trimming pared 5 bases from V and 0 bases from J, leaving 16 bases between. In DNA form, the CDR3 reads TGTGCCAGCAGCCCCCCCCTAGATAGTACAACTAATGAAAAACTGTTTTTT. Its translation is CASSPPLDSTTNEKLFF. Together with reference TRBV11-2 and TRBJ1-4, the CDR3 gives the full variable domain: EAGVAQSPRYKIIEKRQSVAFWCNPISGHATLYWYQQILGQGPKLLIQFQNNGVVDDSQLPKDRFSAERLKGVDSTLKIQPAKLEDSAVYLCASSPPLDSTTNEKLFFGSGTQLSVL.

The chain joins TRBV6-5 to TRBJ1-4; 8 bases map to TRBD1. The trim removed 4 bases at V and 7 bases at J, leaving 11 bases unmatched. The CDR3 length is 16 residues. Germline-derived CDR1 and CDR2 are MNHEY and SVGAGI. The CDR3 here is CASSSRDRGLSEKLFF. Here the CDR3 DNA reads TGTGCCAGCAGTTCCCGCGACAGGGGTCTAAGTGAAAAACTGTTTTTT.

About this clone itself: A much larger clone differs from this one at a single base, so this may be a read error. Other DNA sequences in this sample translate to the same CDR3. The gene calls are TRBV28 and TRBJ1-1; D is undetermined. V dropped 6 bases and J dropped 2 bases, with 4 bases sitting between them. This CDR3 region has 11 residues. Germline loops: CDR1 MDHEN, CDR2 SYDVKM. The CDR3 here is CASRLNTEAFF. The CDR3 region has the DNA TGTGCCAGCAGACTAAACACTGAAGCTTTCTTT.

The chain is built from TRBV28 and TRBJ2-7, with TRBD1 matching over 12 bases. CDR1 and CDR2 (germline): MDHEN, SYDVKM. The CDR3 is 15 residues long. With 6 bases clipped from V and 3 bases from J, the junction kept 6 bases outside the gene matches. CDR3 coding DNA: TGTGCCAGCAGCCTAGGGACAGGGGGCCACTACGAGCAGTACTTC. Its protein is CASSLGTGGHYEQYF. Together with reference TRBV28 and TRBJ2-7, the CDR3 gives the full variable domain: DVKVTQSSRYLVKRTGEKVFLECVQDMDHENMFWYRQDPGLGLRLIYFSYDVKMKEKGDIPEGYSVSREKKERFSLILESASTNQTSMYLCASSLGTGGHYEQYFGPGTRLTVT.

Only one count was recorded for this clone. The rearrangement uses TRBV14 and TRBJ2-1; TRBD2 agrees at 12 bases. The CDR3 is made up of 18 amino acids. Germline V CDR1 and CDR2: SGHDN, FVKESK. Trimming took 4 bases from V and 0 from J; bases not matched to a gene: 7. The CDR3 loop reads CASSRRQTSGSSYNEQFF. In DNA form, the CDR3 reads TGTGCCAGCAGCCGCCGCCAGACTAGCGGGAGCTCCTACAATGAGCAGTTCTTC.

This clone appeared a few times. The chain combines TRBV28 with TRBJ1-3, with TRBD1 matching 9 bases. The J segment lost 8 bases and the V segment lost 5 bases, leaving 10 bases of the junction unmatched. There are 15 residues in the CDR3. From germline, CDR1 is MDHEN and CDR2 SYDVKM. CDR3 amino acids: CASSEVDRGGDTIYF. CDR3 nucleotide sequence: TGTGCCAGCAGTGAGGTGGACAGGGGTGGGGACACCATATATTTT.

This chain joins TRBV7-3 and TRBJ2-7; the D gene is possibly TRBD1 (5 bases). The CDR3 has 13 residues. Germline V gene data show CDR1 as SGHTA and CDR2 as FQGTGA. Trimming removed 5 bases from V and 3 bases from J, with 11 bases in between. In nucleotides, the CDR3 is TGTGCCAGCAGCCCAAATGGACACTACGAGCAGTACTTC. As protein: CASSPNGHYEQYF.

V usage is TRBV7-9 and J usage is TRBJ2-3; a possible D gene is TRBD1 (6 bases). This CDR3 has 17 amino acids. Germline CDR1 is SEHNR and CDR2 is FQNEAQ (reference sequence). With 5 bases removed from V and 0 bases from J, the gap between germline ends came to 18 bases. In DNA form, the CDR3 reads TGTGCCAGCAGCCGTATATGGGCAGGGGAAAGCACAGATACGCAGTATTTT. This gives the protein CASSRIWAGESTDTQYF.

The rearrangement uses TRBV4-3 and TRBJ2-7; possibly TRBD1 for D (6 bases). Per germline, CDR1 LGHNA and CDR2 YSLEER. V was pared by 2 bases and J by 4 bases, with 12 bases between. This CDR3 is 14 amino acids long. The CDR3 spells CASSQYSGAYEQYF. CDR3 DNA sequence: TGCGCCAGCAGCCAATATTCAGGGGCATACGAGCAGTACTTC.

V gene TRBV19 combines with J gene TRBJ2-2; 10 bases fit TRBD2. The V and J ends lost 4 bases and 3 bases, in that order; junction bases with no gene match: 8. This CDR3 is built from 17 residues. Germline assignment: CDR1 LNHDA and CDR2 SQIVND (reference sequence). In nucleotides, the CDR3 is TGTGCCAGTAGTAGACGCCTTGGACTAGCGGACACCGGGGAGCTGTTTTTT. Protein product: CASSRRLGLADTGELFF. Based on the CDR3 plus reference TRBV19 and TRBJ2-2, the full variable domain is DGGITQSPKYLFRKEGQNVTLSCEQNLNHDAMYWYRQDPGQGLRLIYYSQIVNDFQKGDIAEGYSVSREKKESFPLTVTSAQKNPTAFYLCASSRRLGLADTGELFFGEGSRLTVL.

The V and J genes are TRBV28 and TRBJ1-2; D is unresolved. The CDR3 extends over 13 amino acids. Germline V gives CDR1 MDHEN, CDR2 SYDVKM. The germline V and J ends were trimmed by 2 bases and 6 bases, with 10 bases remaining between them. The CDR3 protein is CASSLVRENGYTF. The DNA of the CDR3 is TGTGCCAGCAGTTTAGTTCGGGAAAATGGCTACACCTTC.

This clone was found a few times. The rearrangement joins TRBV27 to TRBJ2-7, with 10 bases matching TRBD2. Trimming at V came to 7 bases and at J to 6 bases, leaving 9 bases not matched to a gene. There are 14 residues in the CDR3. Germline CDR1 reads MNHEY; CDR2 reads SMNVEV (reference sequence). The CDR3 bases are TGTGCCAGCAATCAACTAGCGGGGCTCGGCGAGCAGTACTTC. This encodes CASNQLAGLGEQYF.

The chain is built from TRBV6-2 or TRBV6-3 and TRBJ2-7; 7 nucleotides match TRBD2. Per the germline V gene, CDR1 is MNHEY and CDR2 is SVGEGT. Trimming removed 5 bases from V and 0 bases from J; junction bases left unmatched: 4. The CDR3 runs to 14 residues. Here the CDR3 DNA reads TGTGCCAGCAGTCCCAGCGGGACCTCCTACGAGCAGTACGTC. It yields the protein CASSPSGTSYEQYV.

The chain carries TRBV7-9 and TRBJ1-5; 7 nucleotides match TRBD1. This CDR3 is 17 amino acids long. Germline CDR1 reads SEHNR; CDR2 reads FQNEAQ (reference sequence). Trimming cost V 5 bases and J 2 bases; bases outside gene matches: 12. In nucleotides, the CDR3 is TGTGCCAGCAGCCCGACAGGGAGCCGGATGGGCAATCAGCCCCAGCATTTT. Amino acids: CASSPTGSRMGNQPQHF. Combining the CDR3 with reference TRBV7-9 and TRBJ1-5 gives the whole variable domain DTGVSQNPRHKITKRGQNVTFRCDPISEHNRLYWYRQTLGQGPEFLTYFQNEAQLEKSRLLSDRFSAERPKGSFSTLEIQRTEQGDSAMYLCASSPTGSRMGNQPQHFGDGTRLSIL.

The chain uses TRBV6-4 and TRBJ2-5, with 7 bases matching TRBD1. CDR3 length: 13 residues. Germline CDR1 and CDR2: MRHNA and SNTAGT. With 3 bases clipped from V and 9 bases from J, the junction kept 7 bases outside the gene matches. The CDR3 loop is CASSEQDRSAQYF. CDR3 bases: TGTGCCAGCAGTGAACAGGACAGGTCGGCCCAGTACTTC.

The chain combines TRBV18 with TRBJ1-1; 11 positions match TRBD1. CDR3 size: 15 residues. The V gene's germline CDR1 is KGHSH and CDR2 LQKENI. Trimming took 4 bases from V and 7 from J; bases not matched to a gene: 8. The CDR3 loop is CASSQGQGALIEAFF. Written as DNA, the CDR3 is TGTGCCAGCTCACAAGGACAGGGGGCCCTAATTGAAGCTTTCTTT.